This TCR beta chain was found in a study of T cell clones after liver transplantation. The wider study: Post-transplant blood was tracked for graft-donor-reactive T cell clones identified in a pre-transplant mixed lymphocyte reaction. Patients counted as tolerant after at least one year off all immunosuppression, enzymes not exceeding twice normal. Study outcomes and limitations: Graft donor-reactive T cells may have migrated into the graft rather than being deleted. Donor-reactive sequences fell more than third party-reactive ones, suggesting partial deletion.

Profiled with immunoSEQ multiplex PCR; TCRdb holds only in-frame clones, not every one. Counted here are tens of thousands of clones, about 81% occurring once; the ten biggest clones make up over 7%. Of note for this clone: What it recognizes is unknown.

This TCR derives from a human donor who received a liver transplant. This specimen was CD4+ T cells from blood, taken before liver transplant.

The CDR3 spells CASSLAAPPDDEQFF. In nucleotides, the CDR3 is TGTGCCAGCAGCTTAGCGGCGCCCCCCGACGATGAGCAGTTCTTC. The V gene is TRBV7-2, the J gene TRBJ2-1; D uncertain. The CDR3 loop spans 15 amino acids. In germline, CDR1 is SGHTA, CDR2 FQGNSA. Trimming stripped 0 bases from V and 8 bases from J, with 14 bases between. The variable domain in full, with the rest retrieved from reference TRBV7-2 and TRBJ2-1, is GAGVSQSPSNKVTEKGKDVELRCDPISGHTALYWYRQSLGQGLEFLIYFQGNSAPDKSGLPSDRFSAERTGGSVSTLTIQRTQQEDSAVYLCASSLAAPPDDEQFFGPGTRLTVL.